These 30 T cell receptor beta chains share one sample of origin, sequenced in a study of blood T cell repertoires in COVID-19. Some clones are missing from TCRdb's copy, which holds only in-frame ones; the method was immunoSEQ multiplex PCR. The repertoire holds approximately 50,000 clones, roughly four fifths seen once, with under 40% in the top ten. The sample taken for sequencing was peripheral blood. These receptors were taken from a man aged 60 to 69 with COVID-19, enrolled during active disease.

This chain links TRBV12-5 with TRBJ2-2; D unresolved. This CDR3 comprises 15 residues. Looked up from germline, CDR1 is LGHNT and CDR2 is FRNRAP. V lost 1 base and J lost 5, with 11 bases in between. CDR3 nucleotides: TGTGCTAGTGGTTTGGCCCTCAAGGAGACCGGGGAGCTGTTTTTT. Protein: CASGLALKETGELFF.

V gene TRBV5-8 combines with J gene TRBJ1-1; D remains ambiguous. The CDR3 has 15 amino acids. Trimming took 6 bases from V and 10 from J, leaving 25 bases between them. Germline lookup yields CDR1 SGHTS and CDR2 YDEGEE. The CDR3 DNA reads as TGTGCCAGCACCAAACAAACCGGGCCCCCACGGGGAGCTTTCTTT. It is translated as CASTKQTGPPRGAFF.

This clone was picked up one time. The V gene is TRBV5-5, the J gene TRBJ2-7; TRBD2 might be the D (5 bases). The CDR3 runs to 13 residues. The V gene's germline CDR1 is SGHKS and CDR2 YYEKEE (reference sequence). V lost 0 bases and J lost 3, with 7 bases in between. The CDR3: CASSLEGGYEQYF. The CDR3 DNA sequence: TGTGCCAGCAGCTTGGAAGGAGGCTACGAGCAGTACTTC.

This sequence joins TRBV3-1 (or the pseudogene TRBV3-2) and TRBJ2-7; D call uncertain. CDR1 is LGHDT and CDR2 is YNNKEL in the germline V gene (reference sequence). CDR3 size: 13 residues. Trimming removed 1 base from V and 3 bases from J, with 7 bases in between. In nucleotides, the CDR3 is TGTGCCAGCAGCCAAGGACACAGCTACGAGCAGTACTTC. Amino acids: CASSQGHSYEQYF.

This clone was found a few times. The V gene is TRBV5-1, the J gene TRBJ2-5; possible D gene TRBD2, 6 bases. Trimming shortened V by 4 bases and J by 5 bases, and 24 bases separated the two germline ends. Germline loops: CDR1 SGHRS, CDR2 YFSETQ. This CDR3 contains 17 residues. The CDR3 sequence: CASSVGEAGTAIETQYF. CDR3 DNA: TGCGCCAGCAGCGTGGGGGAAGCCGGGACTGCCATTGAGACCCAGTACTTC.

This chain connects TRBV2 to TRBJ2-1; 7 bases line up with TRBD1. The CDR3 sequence is 14 residues long. J was trimmed by 5 bases and V by 6 bases; bases with no gene match: 7. CDR1 SNHLY and CDR2 FYNNEI come from the germline V gene. The CDR3 DNA is TGTGCCAGCAGCCGGGACAGAGGCGACAATGAGCAGTTCTTC. Translation: CASSRDRGDNEQFF. Combining the CDR3 with reference TRBV2 and TRBJ2-1 gives the whole variable domain EPEVTQTPSHQVTQMGQEVILRCVPISNHLYFYWYRQILGQKVEFLVSFYNNEISEKSEIFDDQFSVERPDGSNFTLKIRSTKLEDSAMYFCASSRDRGDNEQFFGPGTRLTVL.

The chain has TRBV7-9 and TRBJ1-2, with D possibly TRBD1 on 5 matching bases. Germline V gives CDR1 SEHNR, CDR2 FQNEAQ (reference sequence). Trimming took 1 base from V and 11 from J, leaving 11 bases between them. The CDR3 has 12 residues. CDR3 nucleotides: TGTGCCAGCAGCTTAGAGACAGCTGGGTACACCTTC. Translated: CASSLETAGYTF.

CDR3 coding DNA: TGTGCCAGTAGTATCAGGCAGGGTGTGAAAGAGACCCAGTACTTC. Translated: CASSIRQGVKETQYF. This chain links TRBV19 with TRBJ2-5; tentatively, D is TRBD1 (5 bases). The V end lost 3 bases, the J end lost 3 bases, and 14 bases lay between the germline ends. CDR3 length: 15 residues. Germline V CDR1 and CDR2: LNHDA, SQIVND (reference sequence).

The chain joins TRBV12-5 to TRBJ2-7; 11 bases align to TRBD1. Germline assignment: CDR1 LGHNT and CDR2 FRNRAP. With 5 bases clipped from V and 6 bases from J, the junction kept 12 bases outside the gene matches. This CDR3 is 16 amino acids long. The CDR3 DNA is TGTGCTAGTGGTCACCCGAGGCTGGGACAGGGGGGCGAGCAGTACTTC. It codes for CASGHPRLGQGGEQYF.

The chain has TRBV4-2 and TRBJ2-1, with 12 bases matching TRBD2. Looked up from germline, CDR1 is LGHNA and CDR2 is YNFKEQ. The CDR3 runs 18 residues. V lost 4 bases and J lost 1; bases outside the gene matches: 8. CDR3 coding DNA: TGTGCCAGCAGCCCAAGACTAGCGGGAGATCGGTCCTACAATGAGCAGTTCTTC. It encodes CASSPRLAGDRSYNEQFF.

This CDR3 reads CASSADSPATNEKLFF. The CDR3 DNA is TGTGCCAGCAGCGCGGACAGTCCGGCAACTAATGAAAAACTGTTTTTT. The chain uses TRBV5-4 and TRBJ1-4; possible D gene TRBD1, 6 bases. V was trimmed by 4 bases and J by 0 bases, leaving 13 bases between them. Germline-derived CDR1 and CDR2 are SGHNT and YYREEE (reference sequence). This CDR3 has 16 residues.

This sequence joins TRBV7-9 and TRBJ1-2; D not certain. Germline CDR1 reads SEHNR; CDR2 reads FQNEAQ (reference sequence). The CDR3 spans 12 residues. Trimming took off 4 bases at V and 4 bases at J, with 7 bases between the two ends. CDR3 in amino acids: CASSSDGYGYTF. The CDR3 coding sequence is TGTGCCAGCAGCTCAGATGGCTATGGCTACACCTTC.

The CDR3 sequence is CATSRGANEQYF. CDR3 sequence (DNA): TGTGCCACCAGCAGGGGGGCTAACGAGCAGTACTTC. V and J are TRBV15 and TRBJ2-7; D may be TRBD1 (6 bases). With 3 bases removed from V and 5 bases from J, the gap between germline ends came to 8 bases. Germline V CDR1 and CDR2: LNHNV, YYDKDF (reference sequence). This CDR3 spans 12 amino acids.

The chain is built from TRBV6-2 or TRBV6-3 and TRBJ2-1; D possibly corresponds to TRBD2 (5 bases). Germline assignment: CDR1 MNHEY and CDR2 SVGEGT. V shed 5 bases and J shed 7 bases, with 9 bases lying between them. The CDR3 sequence is 12 residues long. The CDR3 here is CASSDRGNEQFF. The CDR3 DNA follows: TGTGCCAGCAGTGACCGAGGGAATGAGCAGTTCTTC.

The CDR3 loop is CSVQTSGRGNEQFF. CDR3 bases: TGCAGCGTGCAAACTAGCGGGAGGGGTAATGAGCAGTTCTTC. The V gene is TRBV29-1, the J gene TRBJ2-1, with TRBD2 matching over 13 bases. The CDR3 has 14 amino acids. CDR1 SQVTM and CDR2 ANQGSEA come from the germline V gene. Trimming took 6 bases from V and 7 from J; bases not matched to a gene: 6.

Turning to this clone: A read error may produce the germline difference seen at one junction end. The chain links TRBV6-5 to TRBJ2-7; D remains unclear. CDR1 is MNHEY, CDR2 SVGAGI, per germline. This CDR3 comprises 11 residues. The CDR3 sequence is CASSYSDEQYF. As DNA, the CDR3 is TGTGCCAGCAGTTACTCCGACGAGCAGTACTTC.

The rearrangement uses TRBV5-5 and TRBJ1-1; 9 bases are shared with TRBD1. Germline V lookup: CDR1 SGHKS, CDR2 YYEKEE (reference sequence). This CDR3 spans 16 amino acids. V trimming: 5 bases; J trimming: 2 bases; junction bases outside the gene matches: 10. The CDR3 reads CASSLIGTGFNTEAFF. CDR3 coding DNA: TGTGCCAGCAGTCTAATCGGGACAGGGTTCAACACTGAAGCTTTCTTT.

The rearrangement links TRBV7-8 to TRBJ2-1, with 8 bases fitting TRBD2. The V gene end was trimmed by 0 bases and the J gene end by 8 bases; junction bases not matched to a gene: 18. Germline lookup yields CDR1 SGHVS and CDR2 FQNEAQ. The CDR3 totals 19 residues. CDR3 coding DNA: TGTGCCAGCAGCTTAGCTTCACTAGCGGAACGGACCGAGGGTGATGAGCAGTTCTTC. It encodes CASSLASLAERTEGDEQFF.

V gene TRBV6-5 combines with J gene TRBJ1-5; 7 bases map to TRBD1. This CDR3 comprises 14 residues. Per the germline V gene, CDR1 is MNHEY and CDR2 is SVGAGI. V dropped 5 bases and J dropped 7; count of bases not matched to a gene: 8. In nucleotides, the CDR3 is TGTGCCAGCAGTCCGGGACAGCTCAGGCAGCCCCAGCATTTT. Its protein product is CASSPGQLRQPQHF.

V gene TRBV11-2 combines with J gene TRBJ1-5; D perhaps matches TRBD1 (6 bases). The germline gives CDR1 SGHAT, CDR2 FQNNGV. Trimming removed 6 bases from V and 4 bases from J, with 16 bases in between. This CDR3 region has 15 residues. Here the CDR3 reads CASSLDGTPNQPQHF. The CDR3, as DNA: TGTGCCAGCAGTCTAGATGGGACACCTAATCAGCCCCAGCATTTT.

This clone was counted a single time. The gene calls are TRBV6-6 and TRBJ1-1; a weak D match, TRBD1 (6 bases). The V end was cut by 5 bases, the J end by 2 bases, with 15 bases between. CDR1 and CDR2 (germline): MNHNY, SVGAGI (reference sequence). There are 15 residues in the CDR3. CDR3 nucleotides: TGTGCCAGCAGTCCCTGGGACATCTATAACACTGAAGCTTTCTTT. Translation gives CASSPWDIYNTEAFF.

The chain links TRBV15 to TRBJ2-1; 8 bases match TRBD2. Germline CDR1 and CDR2: LNHNV and YYDKDF (reference sequence). This CDR3 has 16 residues. After removal of 3 bases from V and 3 bases from J, the junction contained 7 bases not matched to a gene. CDR3: CATSRGTSLLYNEQFF. The CDR3 DNA follows: TGTGCCACCAGCAGGGGGACTAGTCTCCTCTACAATGAGCAGTTCTTC.

The genes are TRBV3-1 (or the pseudogene TRBV3-2) and TRBJ2-1; a possible D gene is TRBD1 (5 bases). Germline V lookup: CDR1 LGHDT, CDR2 YNNKEL (reference sequence). The CDR3 contains 14 residues. V lost 1 base and J 8 bases, leaving 12 bases between the germline ends. The CDR3 nucleotides read TGTGCCAGCAGCCAAGGTCAGGGCGTGGATGAGCAGTTCTTC. Protein sequence: CASSQGQGVDEQFF.

The chain has TRBV25-1 and TRBJ2-7, with 9 bases that match TRBD2. Germline-derived CDR1 and CDR2 are MGHDK and SYGVNS. The CDR3 spans 15 residues. V was pared by 2 bases and J by 2 bases, with 4 bases of the junction left unmatched. In DNA form, the CDR3 reads TGTGCCAGCAGTGAAGTAGCGGGAGCCCCCTACGAGCAGTACTTC. It yields the protein CASSEVAGAPYEQYF.

The V gene is TRBV11-2, the J gene TRBJ2-2; TRBD2 agrees at 7 bases. V trimming: 3 bases; J trimming: 6 bases; junction bases outside the gene matches: 13. The CDR3 is 17 residues long. In germline, CDR1 is SGHAT, CDR2 FQNNGV. In DNA, the CDR3 is TGTGCCAGCAGCTTCGTGAGGAGCGGGAAGGAGCCCGGGGAGCTGTTTTTT. Its translation is CASSFVRSGKEPGELFF. Full variable domain (remainder filled in from reference TRBV11-2 and TRBJ2-2): EAGVAQSPRYKIIEKRQSVAFWCNPISGHATLYWYQQILGQGPKLLIQFQNNGVVDDSQLPKDRFSAERLKGVDSTLKIQPAKLEDSAVYLCASSFVRSGKEPGELFFGEGSRLTVL.

This clone came up a few times. The gene calls are TRBV3-1 (or the pseudogene TRBV3-2) and TRBJ1-5, with TRBD1 identical over 9 bases. The CDR3 runs to 14 residues. Germline CDR1 is LGHDT and CDR2 is YNNKEL (reference sequence). The V and J ends lost 1 base and 8 bases, in that order; junction bases with no gene match: 3. CDR3 DNA sequence: TGTGCCAGCAGCCAAGGACAGGGGGTAGAGCCCCAGCATTTT. Amino acid sequence: CASSQGQGVEPQHF.

This clone has a single count. The chain carries TRBV2 and TRBJ1-1; TRBD1 matches 7 bases. CDR1 and CDR2 from the germline V gene are SNHLY and FYNNEI. The CDR3 runs 10 residues. V trimming: 10 bases; J trimming: 5 bases; junction bases outside the gene matches: 1. The DNA for the CDR3 is TGTGCCAAGACAGGGACTGAAGCTTTCTTT. Protein sequence: CAKTGTEAFF. The full variable domain, rest sourced from reference TRBV2 and TRBJ1-1, is EPEVTQTPSHQVTQMGQEVILRCVPISNHLYFYWYRQILGQKVEFLVSFYNNEISEKSEIFDDQFSVERPDGSNFTLKIRSTKLEDSAMYFCAKTGTEAFFGQGTRLTVV.

This clone was seen more than once but under ten times. V is TRBV27 and J is TRBJ2-5, with 9 bases aligning to TRBD1. CDR3 length: 14 residues. Germline V CDR1 and CDR2: MNHEY, SMNVEV (reference sequence). V dropped 8 bases and J dropped 5; count of bases not matched to a gene: 9. CDR3 bases: TGTGCCAGCTCCTTAGGGACAGGGTTGGAGACCCAGTACTTC. Translating it yields CASSLGTGLETQYF.

V and J are TRBV20-1 and TRBJ1-1, with 7 bases aligning to TRBD1. CDR3 length: 16 residues. Germline V lookup: CDR1 DFQATT, CDR2 SNEGSKA (reference sequence). Trimming at V came to 3 bases and at J to 1 base, leaving 11 bases not matched to a gene. The CDR3 DNA follows: TGCAGTGCTAGTAGGGGGCTTGCAGTCTCGAACACTGAAGCTTTCTTT. Its protein is CSASRGLAVSNTEAFF.

V and J are TRBV2 and TRBJ2-7; 9 bases align to TRBD1. V lost 6 bases and J lost 0; bases outside the gene matches: 3. The germline gives CDR1 SNHLY, CDR2 FYNNEI. The CDR3 covers 14 residues. CDR3 loop: CASRGQGISYEQYF. In DNA, the CDR3 is TGTGCCAGCAGAGGACAGGGGATCTCCTACGAGCAGTACTTC.